The 30 T cell receptor beta chains below were found in one sample sequenced in a study of T cell responses to AZD1222 COVID-19 vaccine. Using immunoSEQ multiplex PCR, the repertoire was profiled, and TCRdb retains in-frame clones only, with some absent. The sample holds almost 80,000 clones, approximately 86% seen once. Sequenced material: peripheral blood, taken on day 0 of AZD1222 vaccination. The source of these receptors is an adult in good health.

This clone has only a few counts. This chain links TRBV7-9 with TRBJ1-1, with 8 nucleotides matching TRBD1. The J segment lost 4 bases and the V segment lost 7 bases, leaving 5 bases of the junction unmatched. There are 13 residues in the CDR3. Germline assignment: CDR1 SEHNR and CDR2 FQNEAQ (reference sequence). In nucleotides, the CDR3 is TGTGCCAGCAATGGACAGGGACGCACTGAAGCTTTCTTT. Translation gives CASNGQGRTEAFF.

The chain uses TRBV11-1 and TRBJ1-2; no firm D call. The CDR3 covers 13 residues. The ends were cut back, 4 bases at V and 4 bases at J, with 10 bases in the middle. Looked up from germline, CDR1 is SGHAT and CDR2 is FQDESV (reference sequence). CDR3 protein: CASSSDGSYGYTF. CDR3 sequence (DNA): TGTGCCAGCAGCTCGGACGGAAGCTATGGCTACACCTTC.

The genes are TRBV7-2 and TRBJ2-7; D may be TRBD1 (5 bases). Germline V lookup: CDR1 SGHTA, CDR2 FQGNSA. Trimming removed 2 bases from V and 3 bases from J, with 11 bases in between. CDR3 length: 14 residues. The CDR3 DNA sequence: TGTGCCAGCAGCTTAATGACAGAAAACTACGAGCAGTACTTC. As protein: CASSLMTENYEQYF.

The CDR3 reads CAISPLGYEQFF. Written as DNA, the CDR3 is TGTGCCATCAGCCCACTAGGTTACGAGCAGTTCTTC. The genes are TRBV10-3 and TRBJ2-1; possible D gene TRBD2, 5 bases. V lost 6 bases to trimming and J lost 10 bases, with 13 bases between them. The CDR3 is 12 amino acids. Germline V gene lookup returns CDR1 ENHRY and CDR2 SYGVKD.

The chain recombines TRBV9 with TRBJ2-1; TRBD1 is a possible D gene (5 bases). Trimming stripped 0 bases from V and 5 bases from J, with 12 bases between. The germline V gene encodes CDR1 SGDLS and CDR2 YYNGEE. The CDR3 has 15 residues. For the CDR3, the DNA is TGTGCCAGCAGCGTAGTGGCAGGGATGGACAATGAGCAGTTCTTC. Its translation is CASSVVAGMDNEQFF. Full variable domain (missing parts from reference TRBV9 and TRBJ2-1): DSGVTQTPKHLITATGQRVTLRCSPRSGDLSVYWYQQSLDQGLQFLIQYYNGEERAKGNILERFSAQQFPDLHSELNLSSLELGDSALYFCASSVVAGMDNEQFFGPGTRLTVL.

The rearrangement uses TRBV2 and TRBJ1-2, with D unresolved. Germline values: CDR1 SNHLY, CDR2 FYNNEI. The V end lost 8 bases, the J end lost 2 bases, and 12 bases lay between the germline ends. The CDR3 is 13 amino acids. This CDR3 is CASVTLENYGYTF. CDR3 sequence (DNA): TGTGCCAGCGTGACACTGGAGAACTATGGCTACACCTTC.

This chain connects TRBV28 to TRBJ1-2; possible D gene TRBD1, 5 bases. Germline CDR1 is MDHEN and CDR2 is SYDVKM. The CDR3 loop spans 15 amino acids. Between the trimmed V and J ends, which lost 2 bases and 2 bases, there was a span of 12 bases. The CDR3 nucleotides are TGTGCCAGCAGTTTACCCACGACAGAGAACTATGGCTACACCTTC. Protein: CASSLPTTENYGYTF.

This clone was picked up one time. The chain couples TRBV24-1 to TRBJ2-7; TRBD2 aligns across 10 bases. CDR3 length equals 14 residues. Trimming at V came to 2 bases and at J to 5 bases, leaving 2 bases not matched to a gene. Germline values: CDR1 KGHDR, CDR2 SFDVKD. As DNA, the CDR3 is TGTGCCACCAGTGATTCCCTAGCGGGAGACGAGCAGTACTTC. It encodes CATSDSLAGDEQYF.

This clone was seen a few times. This rearrangement joins TRBV28 to TRBJ1-6; no clear D. The CDR3 is made up of 14 amino acids. Trimming removed 7 bases from V and 6 bases from J, with 13 bases in between. Germline V CDR1 and CDR2: MDHEN, SYDVKM. The CDR3, as DNA: TGTGCCAGCACCTTAGGGCAGCTTAATTCACCCCTCCACTTT. Translation: CASTLGQLNSPLHF.

The chain links TRBV7-2 to TRBJ2-7, with 9 bases aligning to TRBD1. Germline CDR1 reads SGHTA; CDR2 reads FQGNSA. The CDR3 is made up of 15 amino acids. Unmatched junction bases numbered 7, after V lost 1 base and J lost 6 bases. Here the CDR3 reads CASSLVTGGRGEQYF. As DNA, the CDR3 is TGTGCCAGCAGCTTAGTTACAGGGGGCCGGGGCGAGCAGTACTTC.

The genes are TRBV19 and TRBJ2-1; TRBD1 aligns across 10 bases. CDR1 and CDR2 from the germline V gene are LNHDA and SQIVND (reference sequence). Trimming cost V 1 base and J 2 bases; bases outside gene matches: 5. CDR3 length: 17 amino acids. The CDR3 reads CASSIAGGQGTYNEQFF. CDR3 nucleotide sequence: TGTGCCAGTAGTATAGCTGGGGGACAGGGGACCTACAATGAGCAGTTCTTC.

The chain joins TRBV2 to TRBJ2-3; D unclear. The germline V gene encodes CDR1 SNHLY and CDR2 FYNNEI. The V and J ends lost 7 bases and 10 bases respectively, with 15 bases between them. The CDR3 is 12 residues long. The CDR3 reads CASTRSQRAQYF. CDR3 in DNA: TGTGCCAGCACTCGAAGCCAACGGGCGCAGTATTTT.

The gene calls are TRBV7-9 and TRBJ2-6, with D possibly being TRBD2 (5 bases). The CDR3 extends over 14 amino acids. Trimming shortened V by 5 bases and J by 4 bases, and 9 bases separated the two germline ends. Germline V gene data show CDR1 as SEHNR and CDR2 as FQNEAQ (reference sequence). CDR3 protein: CASSRDSGANVLTF. CDR3 nucleotides: TGTGCCAGCAGCCGGGATTCCGGGGCCAACGTCCTGACTTTC.

The chain has TRBV3-1 (or the pseudogene TRBV3-2) and TRBJ2-7; maybe TRBD2 (5 bases). The CDR3 is 14 amino acids. Germline assignment: CDR1 LGHDT and CDR2 YNNKEL (reference sequence). V gave up 4 bases and J gave up 2 bases, with 12 bases separating them. The CDR3 loop reads CASSPREYPYEQYF. CDR3 sequence (DNA): TGTGCCAGCAGCCCACGGGAATACCCCTACGAGCAGTACTTC.

The chain joins TRBV6-6 to TRBJ1-2; D is perhaps TRBD1 (6 bases). V was pared by 2 bases and J by 4 bases, with 8 bases between. The length of the CDR3 is 13 residues. CDR1 is MNHNY and CDR2 is SVGAGI in the germline V gene (reference sequence). Here the CDR3 DNA reads TGTGCCAGCAGTTACGAACAGGGCTATGGCTACACCTTC. The encoded protein is CASSYEQGYGYTF.

This clone has only a few counts. In nucleotides, the CDR3 is TGTGCCAGCAGTGGACAGGGTTCGGGGCAGCCCCAGCATTTT. It translates to CASSGQGSGQPQHF. The V and J genes are TRBV2 and TRBJ1-5; 7 bases align to TRBD1. V lost 4 bases and J lost 7; bases outside the gene matches: 7. The CDR3 loop spans 14 amino acids. CDR1 is SNHLY, CDR2 FYNNEI, per germline. The entire variable domain, with the rest obtained from reference TRBV2 and TRBJ1-5, is as follows: EPEVTQTPSHQVTQMGQEVILRCVPISNHLYFYWYRQILGQKVEFLVSFYNNEISEKSEIFDDQFSVERPDGSNFTLKIRSTKLEDSAMYFCASSGQGSGQPQHFGDGTRLSIL.

The chain couples TRBV19 to TRBJ1-2; D is possibly TRBD1 (6 bases). There are 11 residues in the CDR3. Trimming took 11 bases from V and 2 from J, leaving 9 bases between them. Germline loops: CDR1 LNHDA, CDR2 SQIVND (reference sequence). DNA of the CDR3: TGTGCCGTCACAGGGAACTATGGCTACACCTTC. Protein: CAVTGNYGYTF.

The V gene is TRBV11-2, the J gene TRBJ1-2; no firm D call. With 0 bases removed from V and 2 bases from J, the gap between germline ends came to 19 bases. The CDR3 is 18 residues long. The germline gives CDR1 SGHAT, CDR2 FQNNGV. The CDR3 coding sequence is TGTGCCAGCAGCTTAGAGCGCGGTCGTGGACGGACGAACTATGGCTACACCTTC. Protein sequence: CASSLERGRGRTNYGYTF.

The chain couples TRBV18 to TRBJ1-3; 9 bases agree with TRBD1. The CDR3 extends over 15 amino acids. V was pared by 6 bases and J by 2 bases, with 5 bases of the junction left unmatched. Germline lookup yields CDR1 KGHSH and CDR2 LQKENI. The CDR3 is CASSPGTGTGNTIYF. The CDR3 nucleotides read TGTGCCAGCTCTCCCGGGACAGGGACTGGAAACACCATATATTTT.

The V gene is TRBV7-2, the J gene TRBJ1-6, with TRBD1 matching over 10 bases. Germline V gene sequence: CDR1 SGHTA, CDR2 FQGNSA. CDR3 length: 18 residues. V shed 4 bases, J shed 8 bases, and the junction held 14 bases outside the gene matches. The CDR3 nucleotides are TGTGCCAGCAGCTCCATCCAACTGACAGGGGGCTTAGATTCACCCCTCCACTTT. Its translation: CASSSIQLTGGLDSPLHF.

The chain has TRBV6-5 and TRBJ1-6, with D possibly matching TRBD1 (5 bases). Germline V gives CDR1 MNHEY, CDR2 SVGAGI. With 0 bases removed from V and 14 bases from J, the gap between germline ends came to 14 bases. The CDR3 consists of 14 residues. CDR3 residues: CASSYSLLDKTLHF. The CDR3 coding sequence is TGTGCCAGCAGTTACTCCCTCTTGGACAAGACCCTCCACTTT.

The V call is TRBV28, the J call TRBJ1-3; D ambiguous. The CDR3 length is 13 residues. Trimming took off 4 bases at V and 4 bases at J, with 8 bases between the two ends. The germline CDR1 and CDR2 sequences are MDHEN and SYDVKM. The CDR3 DNA is TGTGCCAGCAGTTCCCAGCCGGGAAACACCATATATTTT. It yields the protein CASSSQPGNTIYF.

This clone was detected only once. The chain links TRBV7-8 to TRBJ1-1, with a tentative D call TRBD1 (5 bases). V was pared by 3 bases and J by 1 base, with 6 bases between. The CDR3 totals 13 residues. Per the germline V gene, CDR1 is SGHVS and CDR2 is FQNEAQ. CDR3 in amino acids: CASSFGANTEAFF. In nucleotides, the CDR3 is TGTGCCAGCAGCTTCGGGGCGAACACTGAAGCTTTCTTT.

The chain recombines TRBV6-4 with TRBJ2-1, with D unresolved. This CDR3 is 15 amino acids long. Trimming pared 5 bases from V and 0 bases from J, leaving 11 bases between. Germline CDR1 reads MRHNA; CDR2 reads SNTAGT. The DNA for the CDR3 is TGTGCCAGCAGTCTTACATGGAACTCCTACAATGAGCAGTTCTTC. As protein: CASSLTWNSYNEQFF.

The chain employs TRBV10-3 and TRBJ2-1; 13 nucleotides align to TRBD2. Trimming took 10 bases from V and 10 from J; bases not matched to a gene: 7. Germline loops: CDR1 ENHRY, CDR2 SYGVKD. This CDR3 has 13 residues. This CDR3 is CATGLAGAQEQFF. The CDR3, as DNA: TGTGCCACCGGACTAGCGGGAGCTCAAGAGCAGTTCTTC.

The chain uses TRBV6-5 and TRBJ1-1; D is undetermined. The CDR3 has 14 amino acids. Germline-derived CDR1 and CDR2 are MNHEY and SVGAGI. The ends were cut back, 7 bases at V and 4 bases at J, with 16 bases in the middle. The CDR3 loop reads CASTLGPPSTEAFF. The CDR3 coding sequence is TGTGCCAGCACCCTAGGGCCCCCGAGCACTGAAGCTTTCTTT.

The chain carries TRBV18 and TRBJ2-1; 9 nucleotides align to TRBD2. The CDR3 is made up of 16 amino acids. CDR1 KGHSH and CDR2 LQKENI come from the germline V gene. The ends lost 8 bases at V and 3 bases at J; junction bases unmatched: 11. For the CDR3, the DNA is TGTGCCAGCAGACTAGCGGCGGACCGAGACTACAATGAGCAGTTCTTC. The encoded protein is CASRLAADRDYNEQFF.

The gene calls are TRBV10-3 and TRBJ1-5; D call uncertain. Trimming stripped 6 bases from V and 8 bases from J, with 17 bases between. CDR3 length equals 14 residues. CDR1 is ENHRY, CDR2 SYGVKD, per germline. CDR3 region: CAISGDGREEPQHF. The DNA of the CDR3 is TGTGCCATCAGCGGAGACGGTCGAGAGGAGCCCCAGCATTTT.

V usage is TRBV10-3 and J usage is TRBJ1-1, with D maybe TRBD1 (6 bases). CDR1 ENHRY and CDR2 SYGVKD come from the germline V gene. The germline V and J ends were trimmed by 2 bases and 6 bases, with 10 bases remaining between them. CDR3 size: 13 residues. Here the CDR3 reads CAISEGTTSEAFF. The CDR3 nucleotides are TGTGCCATCAGTGAGGGGACAACCTCTGAAGCTTTCTTT.

The chain employs TRBV28 and TRBJ2-5, with 10 bases fitting TRBD2. In germline, CDR1 is MDHEN, CDR2 SYDVKM. Trimming at V came to 8 bases and at J to 5 bases, leaving 11 bases not matched to a gene. CDR3 length equals 15 residues. CDR3 residues: CASQRIAGGGETQYF. The CDR3, as DNA: TGTGCCAGCCAGAGAATAGCGGGAGGAGGCGAGACCCAGTACTTC.